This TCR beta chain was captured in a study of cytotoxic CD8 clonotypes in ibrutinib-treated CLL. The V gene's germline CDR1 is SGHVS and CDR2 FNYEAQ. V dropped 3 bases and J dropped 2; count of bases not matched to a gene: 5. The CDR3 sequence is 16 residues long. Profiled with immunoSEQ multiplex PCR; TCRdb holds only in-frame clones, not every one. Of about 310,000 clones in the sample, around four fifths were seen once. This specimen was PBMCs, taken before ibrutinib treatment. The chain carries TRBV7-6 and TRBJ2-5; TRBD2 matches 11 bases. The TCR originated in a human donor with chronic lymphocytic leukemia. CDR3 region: CASSFTSGSSQETQYF. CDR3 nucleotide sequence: TGTGCCAGCAGCTTCACTAGCGGGAGTAGTCAAGAGACCCAGTACTTC.